This T cell receptor (beta chain) came from a study of cytomegalovirus exposure and HLA in healthy donors. It was with 60 Vbeta and 13 Jbeta primers that the PCR ran. TCRdb's copy holds only in-frame clones and misses some; the assay was immunoSEQ multiplex PCR. This repertoire shows approximately 170,000 clones, approximately 83% found once; its top ten account for more than 1%. With V trimmed by 4 bases and J by 4 bases, 11 bases remained unmatched. The CDR3 extends over 16 amino acids. Germline V gene lookup returns CDR1 SGDLS and CDR2 YYNGEE. Sequencing used PBMCs. The V and J genes are TRBV9 and TRBJ2-3; TRBD2 matches at 8 bases. The sequence derives from a boy aged 2 to 10 in good health and CMV-seronegative. Here the CDR3 reads CASSFRAGVGSDTQYF. CDR3 coding DNA: TGTGCCAGCAGCTTCCGAGCGGGAGTAGGCTCAGATACGCAGTATTTT.